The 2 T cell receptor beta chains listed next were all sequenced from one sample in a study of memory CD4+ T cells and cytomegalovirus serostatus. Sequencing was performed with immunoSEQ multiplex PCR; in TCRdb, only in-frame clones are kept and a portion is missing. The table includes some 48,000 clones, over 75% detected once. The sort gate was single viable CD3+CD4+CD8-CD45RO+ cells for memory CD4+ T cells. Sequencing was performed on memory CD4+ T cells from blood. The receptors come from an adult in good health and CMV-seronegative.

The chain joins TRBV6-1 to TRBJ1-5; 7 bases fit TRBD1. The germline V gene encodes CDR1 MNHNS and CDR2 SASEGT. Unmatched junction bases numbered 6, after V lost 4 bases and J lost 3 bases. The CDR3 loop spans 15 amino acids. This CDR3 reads CASSGGQLYNQPQHF. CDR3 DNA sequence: TGTGCCAGCAGTGGGGGACAGCTATACAATCAGCCCCAGCATTTT.

The CDR3 reads CTSKEGPDSGNHYEQYF. Written as DNA, the CDR3 is TGCACCAGCAAAGAAGGGCCCGACAGCGGGAACCACTACGAGCAGTACTTC. J is TRBJ2-7 and V is TRBV1; the table's D call TRBD2 went unverified against the DNA. TRBV1 constitutes a pseudogene. The CDR3 sequence is 17 residues long.